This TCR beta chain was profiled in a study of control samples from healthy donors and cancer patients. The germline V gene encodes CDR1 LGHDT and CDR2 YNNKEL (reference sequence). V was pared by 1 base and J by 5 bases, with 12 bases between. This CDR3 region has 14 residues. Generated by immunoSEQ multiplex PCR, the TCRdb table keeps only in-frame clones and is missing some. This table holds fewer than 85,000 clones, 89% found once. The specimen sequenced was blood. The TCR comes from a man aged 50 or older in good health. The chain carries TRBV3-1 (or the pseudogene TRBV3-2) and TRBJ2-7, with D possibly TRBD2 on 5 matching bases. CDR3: CASSQGVGSHEQYF. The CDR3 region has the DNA TGTGCCAGCAGCCAAGGGGTAGGGAGCCACGAGCAGTACTTC.